This passage covers 5 T cell receptor beta chains from one sample sequenced in a study of response to subunit inactivated influenza vaccine. MiXCR was run by TCRdb on the RT-PCR reads, yielding one entry per CDR3 protein. Here the sample spans hundreds of thousands of distinct CDR3 sequences, approximately 10% being singletons. This sample also appeared in a second study, on T cells expressing NK-cell markers. Turning to that study: TCR beta cDNA was made by 5'RACE template switching with UMIs.

The starting material was PBMCs from blood, obtained on the day of vaccination. These receptor sequences come from a man in his fifties who received an inactivated influenza vaccine.

This chain connects TRBV6-1 to TRBJ2-7, with 7 bases identical to TRBD1. The CDR3 runs to 17 residues. Germline trimming cut 5 bases from V and 4 bases from J; bases unmatched to any gene: 17. Germline CDR1 and CDR2: MNHNS and SASEGT. Here the CDR3 reads CASSPSSLRQGPYEQYF. For the CDR3, the DNA is TGTGCCAGCAGTCCCTCCTCCCTTCGACAGGGACCATACGAGCAGTACTTC.

The chain uses TRBV15 and TRBJ2-5; D is unclear. Germline assignment: CDR1 LNHNV and CDR2 YYDKDF (reference sequence). The CDR3 spans 14 residues. V lost 1 base and J 4 bases, leaving 10 bases between the germline ends. The CDR3 DNA follows: TGTGCCACCAGCAGAGCTAATATTGGAGAGACCCAGTACTTC. Amino acids: CATSRANIGETQYF. Drawing the rest from reference TRBV15 and TRBJ2-5, the complete variable domain is DAMVIQNPRYQVTQFGKPVTLSCSQTLNHNVMYWYQQKSSQAPKLLFHYYDKDFNNEADTPDNFQSRRPNTSFCFLDIRSPGLGDTAMYLCATSRANIGETQYFGPGTRLLVL.

This clonotype was found many times. This rearrangement joins TRBV14 to TRBJ2-1; the match to TRBD2 covers 10 bases. Germline-derived CDR1 and CDR2 are SGHDN and FVKESK. J gave up 6 bases and V 1 base, and 6 bases lay outside the gene matches. This CDR3 contains 16 residues. The CDR3 reads CASSQASGRSGNEQFF. In DNA, the CDR3 is TGTGCCAGCAGCCAAGCTAGCGGGAGATCCGGCAATGAGCAGTTCTTC.

This clonotype was detected a few times. V usage is TRBV6-5 and J usage is TRBJ2-7; D remains unclear. CDR3 length: 14 residues. Trimming removed 2 bases at V and 4 bases at J, with 12 bases between. The V gene's germline CDR1 is MNHEY and CDR2 SVGAGI. CDR3 region: CASSYDLSLYEQYF. CDR3 nucleotides: TGTGCCAGCAGTTACGATTTGAGTCTTTACGAGCAGTACTTC.

This rearrangement joins TRBV12-3 or TRBV12-4 to TRBJ2-1; 8 positions agree with TRBD2. This CDR3 is 13 amino acids long. J gave up 11 bases and V 2 bases, and 5 bases lay outside the gene matches. The CDR3 DNA reads as TGTGCCAGCAGTTTAAGGGCTAGCGGGCAGCAGTTCTTC. Translated: CASSLRASGQQFF.